The rows below give T cell receptor beta chains drawn from one sample of a study of blood T cells in healthy people across ages. Each CDR3 protein gets one entry after TCRdb re-called the 5' RACE reads with MiXCR. The table lists 700,000 to 850,000 distinct CDR3 sequences, 35% to 40% of them singletons, with over 10% in the top ten. The specimen sequenced was blood. All receptors derive from a man aged 18 to 29 in good health. Both conserved end residues are trimmed from each CDR3. Clone size, where shown, is once, few, many, or a class for clones that have expanded.

v_call: TRBV20-1
clone_size: few
j_call: TRBJ2-6
cdr3_aa: SARLTGPSGANVLT

v_call: TRBV6-2/TRBV6-3
clone_size: few
j_call: TRBJ1-5
cdr3_aa: ASSYSPGQGARTSNQPQH

v_call: TRBV6-1
clone_size: few
j_call: TRBJ1-1
cdr3_aa: ASSEGVEAF

v_call: TRBV6-2/TRBV6-3
clone_size: once
j_call: TRBJ1-5
cdr3_aa: ASSFYSSGANQPQH

v_call: TRBV12-3/TRBV12-4
clone_size: once
j_call: TRBJ2-1
cdr3_aa: ASSRSGGPFNGQF

v_call: TRBV5-1
clone_size: few
j_call: TRBJ1-2
cdr3_aa: ASRVSGGYGYT

v_call: TRBV7-2
clone_size: .
j_call: TRBJ1-2
cdr3_aa: ASSLDFGQGAVGYT

v_call: TRBV29-1
clone_size: few
j_call: .
cdr3_aa: SVGIGGETQY

v_call: TRBV7-2
clone_size: once
j_call: TRBJ2-7
cdr3_aa: ASSSTDRGGLGEQY

v_call: TRBV5-1
clone_size: many
j_call: TRBJ2-7
cdr3_aa: ASSLRDEQY

v_call: TRBV7-9
clone_size: .
j_call: TRBJ1-5
cdr3_aa: ASSIQADQPQH

v_call: TRBV12-3/TRBV12-4
clone_size: .
j_call: TRBJ2-3
cdr3_aa: ASTTQRTGSDTQY

v_call: TRBV27
clone_size: .
j_call: TRBJ2-1
cdr3_aa: ASTPGTGTDEQF

v_call: TRBV20-1
clone_size: .
j_call: TRBJ1-6
cdr3_aa: SARDTPTEINSPLH

v_call: TRBV29-1
clone_size: few
j_call: TRBJ1-1
cdr3_aa: SVGDVKNTEAF

v_call: TRBV5-1
clone_size: .
j_call: TRBJ2-7
cdr3_aa: ASSLLSGAGNYNEQY

v_call: TRBV20-1
clone_size: once
j_call: TRBJ1-2
cdr3_aa: SARDNRTPGGYT

v_call: TRBV7-2
clone_size: .
j_call: TRBJ2-1
cdr3_aa: ASSSDKGINNEQF

v_call: TRBV4-3
clone_size: .
j_call: TRBJ2-1
cdr3_aa: ASSQDMETSEV

v_call: TRBV4-3
clone_size: .
j_call: TRBJ1-4
cdr3_aa: ASSQASGTNEKLF

v_call: TRBV15
clone_size: few
j_call: TRBJ2-1
cdr3_aa: ATSRVAGGAGEQF

v_call: TRBV6-2/TRBV6-3
clone_size: .
j_call: TRBJ1-5
cdr3_aa: ASSSRSVNQPQH

v_call: TRBV2
clone_size: few
j_call: TRBJ2-7
cdr3_aa: ASRQPSRSYEQY

v_call: TRBV12-3/TRBV12-4
clone_size: few
j_call: TRBJ1-1
cdr3_aa: ASRTVAATNTEAF

v_call: TRBV20-1
clone_size: .
j_call: TRBJ1-5
cdr3_aa: SASRALNQPQH

v_call: TRBV20-1
clone_size: .
j_call: TRBJ1-1
cdr3_aa: SAPARAAGEVAF

v_call: TRBV12-3/TRBV12-4
clone_size: .
j_call: TRBJ2-7
cdr3_aa: ASSLMYGQGRPYEQY

v_call: TRBV6-6
clone_size: .
j_call: TRBJ2-1
cdr3_aa: ASRPAGGIVVKEQF

v_call: TRBV14
clone_size: few
j_call: TRBJ2-3
cdr3_aa: ASSQKTWYSDTQY